The 24 T cell receptor beta chains presented below share a single source sample, sequenced in a study of CXCR3-negative and CXCR3-positive naive CD8 T cells. UMI-labeled 5' RACE TRB cDNA libraries were prepared from the cells. TCRdb re-analyzed the 5' RACE reads; it lists each CDR3 protein once, without DNA. Its listing shows under 85,000 distinct CDR3 sequences. Their antigens are not known. Regarding the study as a whole: Naive CXCR3-positive cells had TRB CDR3s more hydrophobic than those of CXCR3-negative naive cells.

The sequenced sample consisted of naive CXCR3+ CD8+ T cells from blood. Subset reported: CD45RO-CCR7+CD27+CD95- naive CD8+ T cells expressing CXCR3 (TNR3+). These receptors came from a human donor in good health. Some clones in this sample may be carry-over from other donors' samples.

V gene TRBV12-3 or TRBV12-4 combines with J gene TRBJ1-6; TCRdb designates TRBD1, a call that cannot be tested without DNA. This CDR3 region has 13 residues. The CDR3 sequence is CASREGALEPLHF.

The chain employs TRBV12-3 or TRBV12-4 and TRBJ2-2; the D call from TCRdb, TRBD2, cannot be confirmed without DNA. This CDR3 region has 15 residues. The CDR3: CASSFQWRAGGELFF.

V usage is TRBV12-3 or TRBV12-4 and J usage is TRBJ2-7; TCRdb's D gene call, TRBD1, goes unchecked for lack of DNA. This CDR3 contains 14 residues. The CDR3 region is CASSQDRGTYEQYF.

The chain is built from TRBV21-1 and TRBJ2-5. TRBV21-1 is shown as a pseudogene. The CDR3 loop spans 19 amino acids. CDR3 amino acids: CASSPLRLRPRDFQETQYF.

The CDR3 protein is CASSPLGRHSTDTQYF. This chain joins TRBV7-2 and TRBJ2-3; TCRdb outputs TRBD1, but without DNA this stays unchecked. Germline V gene lookup returns CDR1 SGHTA and CDR2 FQGNSA. There are 16 residues in the CDR3.

The chain combines TRBV20-1 with TRBJ2-7; TCRdb selects TRBD2, and the lack of DNA leaves this call unchecked. CDR1 DFQATT and CDR2 SNEGSKA come from the germline V gene (reference sequence). The CDR3 contains 15 residues. CDR3 residues: CSARDLASGSDEQYF.

The rearrangement joins TRBV29-1 to TRBJ2-1; the TCRdb call, TRBD1, lacks DNA for checking. The germline CDR1 and CDR2 sequences are SQVTM and ANQGSEA. There are 15 residues in the CDR3. The CDR3 loop is CSVPGQGFSYNEQFF.

The V gene is TRBV20-1, the J gene TRBJ2-3; the TCRdb D gene call, TRBD2, has no DNA to confirm it. Germline V gene lookup returns CDR1 DFQATT and CDR2 SNEGSKA (reference sequence). There are 15 residues in the CDR3. Here the CDR3 reads CSAEGLADSLDTQYF.

The chain uses TRBV5-1 and TRBJ2-5; TCRdb gives TRBD1 as the D gene, but with no DNA this cannot be confirmed. Germline V gene lookup returns CDR1 SGHRS and CDR2 YFSETQ. The CDR3 loop spans 13 amino acids. CDR3 protein: CASSPGNQETQYF.

V gene TRBV29-1 combines with J gene TRBJ2-1; TCRdb proposes TRBD1, but this gene call is untestable without DNA. The germline V gene has CDR1 SQVTM and CDR2 ANQGSEA. There are 14 residues in the CDR3. The CDR3 spells CSVESRGAYNEQFF.

This chain joins TRBV5-5 and TRBJ2-1. Germline values: CDR1 SGHKS, CDR2 YYEKEE (reference sequence). The CDR3 extends over 11 amino acids. The CDR3 is CASTERNEQFF.

The rearrangement joins TRBV28 to TRBJ2-5; as DNA is missing, the TRBD1 call by TCRdb cannot be tested. Germline V gene sequence: CDR1 MDHEN, CDR2 SYDVKM. The CDR3 spans 15 residues. The CDR3 reads CASSPTTGLQETQYF. Using reference TRBV28 and TRBJ2-5 for the parts outside the CDR3, the full variable domain is DVKVTQSSRYLVKRTGEKVFLECVQDMDHENMFWYRQDPGLGLRLIYFSYDVKMKEKGDIPEGYSVSREKKERFSLILESASTNQTSMYLCASSPTTGLQETQYFGPGTRLLVL.

This sequence joins TRBV7-9 and TRBJ2-1; TCRdb picks TRBD2, but there is no DNA to check that call. CDR3 length equals 16 residues. The germline gives CDR1 SEHNR, CDR2 FQNEAQ (reference sequence). CDR3 region: CASSLTSGSPYNEQFF.

V usage is TRBV12-3 or TRBV12-4 and J usage is TRBJ1-1; the D call of TRBD1 rests on TCRdb alone, since no DNA is present to check it. CDR3 length: 11 residues. The CDR3: CASSLGVEAFF.

This sequence joins TRBV28 and TRBJ2-7; TCRdb indicates TRBD1, and absent DNA this call remains unverified. Looked up from germline, CDR1 is MDHEN and CDR2 is SYDVKM. This CDR3 spans 12 amino acids. The CDR3 spells CASSPTGPWQYF.

This chain links TRBV6-5 with TRBJ1-1. Germline CDR1 reads MNHEY; CDR2 reads SVGAGI. The CDR3 has 12 amino acids. The CDR3 region is CASSYSTGEAFF.

The V call is TRBV4-1, the J call TRBJ2-7; TCRdb's D gene call, TRBD1, goes unchecked for lack of DNA. CDR1 is MGHRA, CDR2 YSYEKL, per germline. The CDR3 is 14 amino acids. The CDR3 sequence: CASSQDGTLVEQYF.

J is TRBJ2-5 and V is TRBV12-3 or TRBV12-4; the D call of TRBD1 rests on TCRdb alone, since no DNA is present to check it. The CDR3 has 14 amino acids. CDR3 amino acids: CASSGGTGMETQYF.

V usage is TRBV5-1 and J usage is TRBJ2-3; the D call from TCRdb, TRBD1, cannot be confirmed without DNA. The CDR3 length is 14 residues. CDR1 is SGHRS, CDR2 YFSETQ, per germline. This CDR3 is CGSGGGTSTDTQYF. The full variable domain, its missing parts supplied by reference TRBV5-1 and TRBJ2-3, is KAGVTQTPRYLIKTRGQQVTLSCSPISGHRSVSWYQQTPGQGLQFLFEYFSETQRNKGNFPGRFSGRQFSNSRSEMNVSTLELGDSALYLCGSGGGTSTDTQYFGPGTRLTVL.

The gene calls are TRBV4-2 and TRBJ2-5. From germline, CDR1 is LGHNA and CDR2 YNFKEQ. This CDR3 spans 15 amino acids. The CDR3 loop is CASSQEAGREETQYF.

The CDR3 spells CASSLPETPNNEQFF. V and J are TRBV5-1 and TRBJ2-1. The CDR3 is made up of 15 amino acids. The germline V gene has CDR1 SGHRS and CDR2 YFSETQ.

The chain recombines TRBV29-1 with TRBJ1-3; checking the TCRdb D call of TRBD1 is not possible without DNA. The CDR3 spans 19 residues. CDR1 is SQVTM, CDR2 ANQGSEA, per germline. CDR3 amino acids: CSATFTGGSSVASGNTIYF. Variable domain in full (rest from reference TRBV29-1 and TRBJ1-3): SAVISQKPSRDICQRGTSLTIQCQVDSQVTMMFWYRQQPGQSLTLIATANQGSEATYESGFVIDKFPISRPNLTFSTLTVSNMSPEDSSIYLCSATFTGGSSVASGNTIYFGEGSWLTVV.

The chain has TRBV29-1 and TRBJ2-1; as DNA is missing, the TRBD2 call by TCRdb cannot be tested. Per the germline V gene, CDR1 is SQVTM and CDR2 is ANQGSEA. The CDR3 extends over 14 amino acids. This chain's CDR3 is CSALGLAGLVEQFF.

J is TRBJ1-1 and V is TRBV6-6. The CDR3 is made up of 12 amino acids. Per the germline V gene, CDR1 is MNHNY and CDR2 is SVGAGI (reference sequence). The CDR3 reads CASHREGTEAFF.